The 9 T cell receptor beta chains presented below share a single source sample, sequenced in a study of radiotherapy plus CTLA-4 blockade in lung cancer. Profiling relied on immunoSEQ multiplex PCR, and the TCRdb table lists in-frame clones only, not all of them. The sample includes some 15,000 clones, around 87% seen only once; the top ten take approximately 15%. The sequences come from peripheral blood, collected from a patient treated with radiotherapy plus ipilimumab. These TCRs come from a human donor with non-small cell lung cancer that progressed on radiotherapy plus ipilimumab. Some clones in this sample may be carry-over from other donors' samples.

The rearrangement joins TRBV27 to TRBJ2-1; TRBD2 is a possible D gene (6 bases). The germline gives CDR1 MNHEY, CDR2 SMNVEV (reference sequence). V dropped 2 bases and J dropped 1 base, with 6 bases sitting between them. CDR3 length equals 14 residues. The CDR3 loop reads CASSLRGSYNEQFF. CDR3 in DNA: TGTGCCAGCAGTTTACGGGGGTCCTACAATGAGCAGTTCTTC.

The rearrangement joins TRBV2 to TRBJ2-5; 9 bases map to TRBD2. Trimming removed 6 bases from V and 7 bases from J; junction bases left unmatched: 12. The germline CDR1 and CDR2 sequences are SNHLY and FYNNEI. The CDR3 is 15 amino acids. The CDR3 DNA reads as TGTGCCAGCAGCAATGCAGCGGGGGGATCTGGGACCCAGTACTTC. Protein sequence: CASSNAAGGSGTQYF.

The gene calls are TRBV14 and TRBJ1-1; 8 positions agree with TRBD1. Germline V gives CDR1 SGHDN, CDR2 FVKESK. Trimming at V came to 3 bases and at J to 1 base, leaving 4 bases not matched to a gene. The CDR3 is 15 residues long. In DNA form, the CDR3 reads TGTGCCAGCAGCCAGTGGACAGGGCGGAACACTGAAGCTTTCTTT. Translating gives CASSQWTGRNTEAFF.

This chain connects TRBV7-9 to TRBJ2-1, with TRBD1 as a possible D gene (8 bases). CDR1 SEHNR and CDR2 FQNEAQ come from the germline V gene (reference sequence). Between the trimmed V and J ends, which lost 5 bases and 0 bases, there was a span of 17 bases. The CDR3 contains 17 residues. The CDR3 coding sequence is TGTGCCAGCAGCACCCAGACAGGGGAGGGCTCCTACAATGAGCAGTTCTTC. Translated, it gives CASSTQTGEGSYNEQFF.

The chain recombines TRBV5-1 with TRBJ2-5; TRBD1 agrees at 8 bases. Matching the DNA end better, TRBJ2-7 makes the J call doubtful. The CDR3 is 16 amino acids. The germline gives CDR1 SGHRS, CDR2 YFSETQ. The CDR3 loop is CASSLMRQGLSYEQYF. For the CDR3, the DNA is TGCGCCAGCAGCTTGATGCGACAGGGGCTCTCCTACGAGCAGTACTTC.

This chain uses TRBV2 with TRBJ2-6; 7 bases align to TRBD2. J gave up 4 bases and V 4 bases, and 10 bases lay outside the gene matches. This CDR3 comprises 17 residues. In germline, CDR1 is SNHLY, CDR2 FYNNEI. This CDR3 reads CASSVVGLTGGANVLTF. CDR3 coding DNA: TGTGCCAGCAGTGTGGTGGGACTAACGGGGGGGGCCAACGTCCTGACTTTC.

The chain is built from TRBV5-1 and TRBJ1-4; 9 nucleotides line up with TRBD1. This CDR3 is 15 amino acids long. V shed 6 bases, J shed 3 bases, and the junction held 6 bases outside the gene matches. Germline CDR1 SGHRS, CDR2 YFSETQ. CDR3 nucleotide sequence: TGCGCCAGCACCGGACAGGGGATAGCTAATGAAAAACTGTTTTTT. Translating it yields CASTGQGIANEKLFF. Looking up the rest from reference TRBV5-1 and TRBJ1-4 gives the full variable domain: KAGVTQTPRYLIKTRGQQVTLSCSPISGHRSVSWYQQTPGQGLQFLFEYFSETQRNKGNFPGRFSGRQFSNSRSEMNVSTLELGDSALYLCASTGQGIANEKLFFGSGTQLSVL.

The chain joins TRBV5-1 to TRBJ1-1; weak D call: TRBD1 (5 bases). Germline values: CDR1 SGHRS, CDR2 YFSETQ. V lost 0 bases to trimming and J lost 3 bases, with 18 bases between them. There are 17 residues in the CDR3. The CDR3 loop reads CASSLAPGSLRDTEAFF. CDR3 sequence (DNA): TGCGCCAGCAGCTTGGCGCCAGGGTCGCTTCGGGACACTGAAGCTTTCTTT. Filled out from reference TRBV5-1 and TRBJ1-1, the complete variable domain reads KAGVTQTPRYLIKTRGQQVTLSCSPISGHRSVSWYQQTPGQGLQFLFEYFSETQRNKGNFPGRFSGRQFSNSRSEMNVSTLELGDSALYLCASSLAPGSLRDTEAFFGQGTRLTVV.

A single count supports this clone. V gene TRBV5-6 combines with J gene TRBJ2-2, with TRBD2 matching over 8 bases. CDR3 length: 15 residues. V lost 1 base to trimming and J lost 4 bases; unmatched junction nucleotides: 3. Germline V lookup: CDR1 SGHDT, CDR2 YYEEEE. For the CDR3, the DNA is TGTGCCAGCAGCTTGTCGCTAGCGGGCACCGGGGAGCTGTTTTTT. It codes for CASSLSLAGTGELFF.